The rows below give T cell receptor beta chains drawn from one sample of a study of T cell changes during pregnancy in multiple sclerosis. The method was immunoSEQ multiplex PCR; TCRdb's version includes in-frame clones alone and lacks a portion of them. Among over 35,000 clones listed, around 93% were seen once. Material: CD4+ T cells from peripheral blood mononuclear cells, obtained in the second trimester of pregnancy. These receptor sequences come from a female donor with multiple sclerosis, enrolled in a pregnancy study. Each CDR3 is given with its conserved first and last residue. Each record gives: clone size, CDR3 length, J gene, V gene, D gene, CDR3 DNA, CDR3 protein. The D gene is left open where the match is weak. Clone size is given for some rows only: seen once, a few or many times, or a class if the clone is expanded.

.,14,TRBJ2-7,TRBV4-2,TRBD2,TGTGCCAGCAGCCAGGTAGCGGGAGGGGGTGAGCAGTACTTC,CASSQVAGGGEQYF
.,15,TRBJ1-1,TRBV28,.,TGTGCCAGCAGTCCATCACAAGGGAGCAGCACTGAAGCTTTCTTT,CASSPSQGSSTEAFF
.,16,TRBJ2-1,TRBV28,TRBD2,TGTGCCACCCCCCCCCGACTAGCGGATTCCTACAATGAGCAGTTCTTC,CATPPRLADSYNEQFF
.,13,TRBJ1-2,TRBV5-1,TRBD1,TGCGCCAGCAGCTCACAGGGGACCTATGGCTACACCTTC,CASSSQGTYGYTF
once,15,TRBJ2-3,TRBV30,TRBD2,TGTGCCTGGAGTCCCGGACTAGCAGAGGCAGATACGCAGTATTTT,CAWSPGLAEADTQYF
.,10,TRBJ2-7,TRBV2,.,TGTGCCAGCAGTGACGGTGAGCAGTACTTC,CASSDGEQYF
.,16,TRBJ1-1,TRBV28,TRBD1,TGTGCCAGCAGTATACCGGGACAGGCCCCGAGAACTGAAGCTTTCTTT,CASSIPGQAPRTEAFF
.,16,TRBJ2-5,TRBV5-1,.,TGCGCCAGCAGGACTTTTTTAGGAGGGACGGCGGAGACCCAGTACTTC,CASRTFLGGTAETQYF
.,15,TRBJ1-2,TRBV19,TRBD1,TGTGCCAGTAGTATAGAAAGGGGGCTCGTCTATGGCTACACCTTC,CASSIERGLVYGYTF
.,15,TRBJ2-7,TRBV4-2,TRBD2,TGTGCCAGCAGCCTAGGCGGGAGAAGTGGAGGCGAGCAGTACTTC,CASSLGGRSGGEQYF
.,14,TRBJ1-2,TRBV7-8,.,TGTGCCAGCAGCTTAGCGGGCGGAGGGAATGGCTACACCTTC,CASSLAGGGNGYTF
.,16,TRBJ2-3,TRBV10-1,TRBD1,TGCGCCAGCAGTCAAACCCGGGACAGGGTAGCAGATACGCAGTATTTT,CASSQTRDRVADTQYF
.,14,TRBJ2-7,TRBV6-6,TRBD2,TGTGCCAGCAGTTACCCGGGACTACCCTACGAGCAGTACTTC,CASSYPGLPYEQYF
once,14,TRBJ1-5,TRBV7-9,TRBD1,TGTGCCAGCAGTTCCGGGACAGGGGCGCAGCCCCAGCATTTT,CASSSGTGAQPQHF
.,17,TRBJ2-5,TRBV11-2,TRBD2,TGTGCCAGCAGCTTAGAGTTGGTAGCGGGGGCCCAAGAGACCCAGTACTTC,CASSLELVAGAQETQYF
once,13,TRBJ1-1,TRBV7-6,.,TGTGCCAGCAGCTTAAGGGGAGGGACTGAAGCTTTCTTT,CASSLRGGTEAFF
.,14,TRBJ2-7,TRBV5-3,TRBD2,TGTGCCAGAAGCTCCGGGACTAGCGAGGACGAGCAGTACTTC,CARSSGTSEDEQYF
once,14,TRBJ1-2,TRBV18,TRBD1,TGTGCCAGCTCACCGGGGACAGGGAACTATGGCTACACCTTC,CASSPGTGNYGYTF
.,16,TRBJ1-5,TRBV7-2,TRBD1,TGTGCCAGCAGCCTAGGACAGGGGAGGAGCAATCAGCCCCAGCATTTT,CASSLGQGRSNQPQHF
.,11,TRBJ2-1,TRBV20-1,.,TGCAGTGCTCCCGGGTCCAATGAGCAGTTCTTC,CSAPGSNEQFF
.,18,TRBJ2-1,TRBV4-1,TRBD2,TGCGCCAGCAGCCAAGATCGAGAGCGGGGGGGCCTCTACAATGAGCAGTTCTTC,CASSQDRERGGLYNEQFF
.,17,TRBJ2-1,TRBV6-1,TRBD2,TGTGCCAGCAGTGAAGTGGCTAGCGGGGCTCCTTACAATGAGCAGTTCTTC,CASSEVASGAPYNEQFF
.,15,TRBJ2-3,TRBV4-2,TRBD2,TGTGCCAGCAGCCAAGTAGCGGGGAGCACAGATACGCAGTATTTT,CASSQVAGSTDTQYF
.,14,TRBJ2-1,TRBV29-1,TRBD2,TGCAGCGTGGGACTAGCGGGAACCTACAATGAGCAGTTCTTC,CSVGLAGTYNEQFF
once,15,TRBJ2-1,TRBV6-5,TRBD2,TGTGCCAGCAGTTACGGGCTAGCGGGAAACAATGAGCAGTTCTTC,CASSYGLAGNNEQFF
.,15,TRBJ1-4,TRBV15,.,TGTGCCACCAGCAGAGCAATTGCAACTAATGAAAAACTGTTTTTT,CATSRAIATNEKLFF
.,15,TRBJ2-2,TRBV6-1,TRBD1,TGTGCCAGCAGTCGGGGACAGGGTGACACCGGGGAGCTGTTTTTT,CASSRGQGDTGELFF
.,17,TRBJ2-3,TRBV15,.,TGTGCCACCAGCAGGGTCATGAATTGGGCGGGTACAGATACGCAGTATTTT,CATSRVMNWAGTDTQYF
.,16,TRBJ2-2,TRBV7-2,TRBD2,TGTGCCAGCAGCCTCGTCGCGGGGGGTGCCACCGGGGAGCTGTTTTTT,CASSLVAGGATGELFF
.,14,TRBJ2-2,TRBV19,.,TGTGCCAGTAGAAGCAGGGGGAACACCGGGGAGCTGTTTTTT,CASRSRGNTGELFF
.,15,TRBJ1-5,TRBV2,TRBD1,TGTGCCAGCAGCGGATACAGGGGTGGCAATCAGCCCCAGCATTTT,CASSGYRGGNQPQHF
.,16,TRBJ2-2,TRBV4-3,TRBD2,TGCGCCAGCAGCCAAGGCGGGGGAACCAACACCGGGGAGCTGTTTTTT,CASSQGGGTNTGELFF
once,15,TRBJ2-1,TRBV9,.,TGTGCCAGCAGCGTTACGGGAGTAACCTACAATGAGCAGTTCTTC,CASSVTGVTYNEQFF
.,15,TRBJ1-5,TRBV5-5,.,TGTGCCAGCAGGTTCGACAGTTTTAGCAATCAGCCCCAGCATTTT,CASRFDSFSNQPQHF
once,14,TRBJ1-1,TRBV7-9,TRBD1,TGTGCCAGCAGCGTGGGACAGGGCGAGGGTGAAGCTTTCTTT,CASSVGQGEGEAFF
.,16,TRBJ2-3,TRBV25-1,.,TGTGCCAGCAGTGAATGGGCCAGGGGACCCACAGATACGCAGTATTTT,CASSEWARGPTDTQYF
.,13,TRBJ2-1,TRBV9,.,TGTGCCAGCAGCGTAGGGGCAGTCAATGAGCAGTTCTTC,CASSVGAVNEQFF
.,13,TRBJ2-3,TRBV29-1,.,TGCAGCGTGCCGATCAGTAGCACAGATACGCAGTATTTT,CSVPISSTDTQYF
.,15,TRBJ2-3,TRBV18,.,TGTGCCAGCTCCCCCGGACTGGGGGGAACAGATACGCAGTATTTT,CASSPGLGGTDTQYF
.,15,TRBJ1-4,TRBV5-1,.,TGCGCCAGCAGCTTGAGTCCAGTACCCAATGAAAAACTGTTTTTT,CASSLSPVPNEKLFF
once,14,TRBJ2-7,TRBV28,.,TGTGCCAGCAGTTTAGTGGGCGGGATGGCAAGCTGGTACTTC,CASSLVGGMASWYF
.,17,TRBJ2-3,TRBV18,TRBD2,TGTGCCAGCTCACCGGGACTAGCGGGGGGGCCCGCAGATACGCAGTATTTT,CASSPGLAGGPADTQYF